The source of this T cell receptor (beta chain) is a study of T cell changes during pregnancy in multiple sclerosis. The assay was immunoSEQ multiplex PCR, and TCRdb's table has in-frame clones only and misses some. The sample carries approximately 82,000 clones, around nine tenths recorded once. This sequence was found in a female donor with multiple sclerosis, enrolled in a pregnancy study. The starting material was CD4+ T cells from peripheral blood mononuclear cells, obtained in the second trimester of pregnancy.

The CDR3 here is CASRVNRDRGYEQYF. In DNA, the CDR3 is TGTGCCAGCAGAGTAAACCGGGACAGGGGGTACGAGCAGTACTTC. The chain has TRBV6-1 and TRBJ2-7, with 11 positions matching TRBD1. There are 15 residues in the CDR3. Germline CDR1 reads MNHNS; CDR2 reads SASEGT. The ends lost 6 bases at V and 4 bases at J; junction bases unmatched: 8.